The 28 T cell receptor beta chains below were found in one sample sequenced in a study of blood T cell repertoires in COVID-19 (dated by TCRdb to 2018 to 2021). Libraries were made using the immunoSEQ multiplex PCR assay. In TCRdb, the immuneACCESS table is reduced to in-frame sequences with V and J assigned. These tables do not hold every clone; where another copy was compared, an unresolved V gene accounts for under half, and the others remain unexplained. Here the sample has fewer than 25,000 clones; around 91% occur a single time. The ten most abundant clones make up 2.5% to 3% of the sample. Sequenced input: peripheral blood. Receptors were obtained from a man in his 70s with acute or convalescent COVID-19.

This clone was seen only once. The J gene is TRBJ2-2, the V gene TRBV10-3; tentatively, D is TRBD1 (5 bases). The germline V gene has CDR1 ENHRY and CDR2 SYGVKD. V lost 3 bases to trimming and J lost 6 bases, with 5 bases between them. CDR3 length: 12 residues. Here the CDR3 reads CAISEGAGELFF. In DNA form, the CDR3 reads TGTGCCATCAGTGAAGGGGCCGGGGAGCTGTTTTTT.

The chain joins TRBV4-3 to TRBJ2-5, with 12 bases matching TRBD2. The CDR3 length is 16 residues. J lost 2 bases, V lost 3 bases, and 4 bases had no gene match. The germline V gene has CDR1 LGHNA and CDR2 YSLEER. CDR3 region: CASSQGLAGGQETQYF. CDR3 in DNA: TGCGCCAGCAGCCAGGGCCTAGCGGGGGGGCAAGAGACCCAGTACTTC.

The chain joins TRBV7-9 to TRBJ1-1; 8 bases line up with TRBD1. CDR1 and CDR2 (germline): SEHNR, FQNEAQ (reference sequence). This CDR3 has 17 residues. V gave up 5 bases and J gave up 4 bases; unmatched junction bases: 15. The CDR3 DNA reads TGTGCCAGCAGCACGGCCGGACAGGGAATTCGGATCACTGAAGCTTTCTTT. This sequence encodes CASSTAGQGIRITEAFF.

This sequence joins TRBV11-2 and TRBJ2-1; 8 nucleotides match TRBD2. Germline-derived CDR1 and CDR2 are SGHAT and FQNNGV. Losses at the gene ends were 5 bases for V and 6 bases for J; bases not matched to a gene: 3. CDR3 size: 13 residues. This CDR3 reads CASSAGGVNEQFF. Written as DNA, the CDR3 is TGTGCCAGCAGCGCCGGGGGGGTCAATGAGCAGTTCTTC.

J is TRBJ2-6 and V is TRBV15; D gene uncertain. The CDR3 is made up of 18 amino acids. The V gene's germline CDR1 is LNHNV and CDR2 YYDKDF (reference sequence). Between the trimmed V and J ends, which lost 0 bases and 2 bases, there was a span of 14 bases. This CDR3 is CATSRDVGPGTGANVLTF. DNA of the CDR3: TGTGCCACCAGCAGAGATGTGGGCCCAGGTACTGGGGCCAACGTCCTGACTTTC.

The V and J genes are TRBV19 and TRBJ1-2; D might be TRBD1 (5 bases). Trimming pared 1 base from V and 4 bases from J, leaving 10 bases between. CDR3 length: 14 residues. The germline gives CDR1 LNHDA, CDR2 SQIVND (reference sequence). The CDR3 DNA sequence: TGTGCCAGTAGTATAGCCAGGGCCGCCTATGGCTACACCTTC. This sequence encodes CASSIARAAYGYTF.

The table lists this clone with a count of one. The chain carries TRBV9 and TRBJ1-3, with D maybe TRBD1 (5 bases). The CDR3 sequence is 15 residues long. V dropped 4 bases and J dropped 4 bases, with 15 bases sitting between them. The germline V gene has CDR1 SGDLS and CDR2 YYNGEE. CDR3 sequence reads: CASSRDAGPGNTIYF. CDR3 nucleotides: TGTGCCAGCAGCAGAGACGCGGGGCCGGGAAACACCATATATTTT.

The chain has TRBV6-4 and TRBJ2-1, with 14 bases matching TRBD2. CDR1 MRHNA and CDR2 SNTAGT come from the germline V gene. CDR3 length: 15 amino acids. Losses at the gene ends were 4 bases for V and 10 bases for J; bases not matched to a gene: 6. CDR3 coding DNA: TGTGCCAGCAGTGTGGGACTAGCGGGAGTAGGGGAGCAGTTCTTC. Its protein is CASSVGLAGVGEQFF.

CDR3: CSASPGGLKKNTEAFF. As DNA, the CDR3 is TGCAGTGCTAGTCCAGGGGGCCTAAAAAAGAACACTGAAGCTTTCTTT. The chain has TRBV20-1 and TRBJ1-1; 8 nucleotides line up with TRBD1. The CDR3 covers 16 residues. Trimming removed 3 bases from V and 1 base from J; junction bases left unmatched: 10. In germline, CDR1 is DFQATT, CDR2 SNEGSKA (reference sequence).

The V call is TRBV6-1, the J call TRBJ2-7; D unresolved. Trimming took 1 base from V and 4 from J, leaving 20 bases between them. The CDR3 is 17 residues long. The germline CDR1 and CDR2 sequences are MNHNS and SASEGT. CDR3 in amino acids: CASSEVALQEQVYEQYF. The CDR3 DNA reads as TGTGCCAGCAGTGAAGTGGCTCTACAAGAGCAGGTATACGAGCAGTACTTC.

This rearrangement joins TRBV7-9 to TRBJ2-7; 9 nucleotides line up with TRBD1. Germline V gene data show CDR1 as SEHNR and CDR2 as FQNEAQ (reference sequence). This CDR3 is built from 14 residues. J gave up 2 bases and V 5 bases, and 4 bases lay outside the gene matches. The CDR3 protein is CASSTGTGTYEQYF. CDR3 bases: TGTGCCAGCAGCACCGGGACAGGGACCTACGAGCAGTACTTC.

The chain links TRBV20-1 to TRBJ1-1; TRBD1 agrees at 7 bases. The CDR3 length is 16 residues. The J segment lost 1 base and the V segment lost 3 bases, leaving 11 bases of the junction unmatched. Germline CDR1 DFQATT, CDR2 SNEGSKA (reference sequence). The CDR3 here is CSASRWDRTKNTEAFF. The CDR3 DNA sequence: TGCAGTGCTAGTAGGTGGGACAGAACTAAGAACACTGAAGCTTTCTTT.

This clone occurred a few times. The chain joins TRBV19 to TRBJ1-2; 8 bases are shared with TRBD1. V shed 6 bases, J shed 3 bases, and the junction held 9 bases outside the gene matches. CDR1 and CDR2 (germline): LNHDA, SQIVND (reference sequence). This CDR3 comprises 15 residues. The chain's CDR3 is CASRKIGQGHYGYTF. The DNA for the CDR3 is TGTGCCAGTAGGAAGATCGGACAGGGTCACTATGGCTACACCTTC.

The chain carries TRBV6-2 or TRBV6-3 and TRBJ2-5; D uncertain. The CDR3 covers 17 residues. Germline values: CDR1 MNHEY, CDR2 SVGEGT. V was clipped by 6 bases and J by 3 bases, with 23 bases between them. This CDR3 reads CASSRPRSETEKETQYF. The CDR3 bases are TGTGCCAGCAGCCGACCTAGATCGGAGACTGAAAAAGAGACCCAGTACTTC.

This chain joins TRBV19 and TRBJ2-1; D is possibly TRBD2 (6 bases). The CDR3 extends over 15 amino acids. Germline assignment: CDR1 LNHDA and CDR2 SQIVND (reference sequence). The V gene lost 3 bases and the J gene lost 2 bases, with 11 bases spanning the gap. The CDR3 loop is CASSIAGYTYNEQFF. The CDR3 DNA is TGTGCCAGTAGTATTGCGGGGTACACCTACAATGAGCAGTTCTTC.

The V and J genes are TRBV18 and TRBJ2-7, with TRBD2 matching over 8 bases. The CDR3 contains 14 residues. Germline loops: CDR1 KGHSH, CDR2 LQKENI. After removal of 6 bases from V and 3 bases from J, the junction contained 7 bases not matched to a gene. The CDR3 DNA reads TGTGCCAGCTCCCTTGCGGGGGGAAACTACGAGCAGTACTTC. This codes for CASSLAGGNYEQYF.

The genes are TRBV9 and TRBJ1-2; 7 nucleotides agree with TRBD1. The V segment lost 3 bases and the J segment 7 bases; nucleotides outside the gene matches: 12. Germline CDR1 reads SGDLS; CDR2 reads YYNGEE. CDR3 length: 15 amino acids. CDR3 in amino acids: CASSAWDSPSGGYTF. CDR3 in DNA: TGTGCCAGCAGCGCTTGGGACAGCCCCAGCGGTGGCTACACCTTC.

V is TRBV18 and J is TRBJ1-2; D might be TRBD1 (5 bases). The CDR3 sequence is 15 residues long. Germline values: CDR1 KGHSH, CDR2 LQKENI. Trimming pared 6 bases from V and 0 bases from J, leaving 14 bases between. The CDR3 DNA follows: TGTGCCAGCTCCATCAAAGACAGCACTAACTATGGCTACACCTTC. It specifies CASSIKDSTNYGYTF. The full variable domain, its missing parts supplied by reference TRBV18 and TRBJ1-2, is NAGVMQNPRHLVRRRGQEARLRCSPMKGHSHVYWYRQLPEEGLKFMVYLQKENIIDESGMPKERFSAEFPKEGPSILRIQQVVRGDSAAYFCASSIKDSTNYGYTFGSGTRLTVV.

The chain is built from TRBV28 and TRBJ2-7; TRBD1 agrees at 7 bases. This CDR3 spans 13 amino acids. In germline, CDR1 is MDHEN, CDR2 SYDVKM. After removal of 9 bases from V and 2 bases from J, the junction contained 7 bases not matched to a gene. CDR3 sequence (DNA): TGTGCCAGTCTAGGGACAGACCCCTACGAGCAGTACTTC. It translates to CASLGTDPYEQYF.

This chain uses TRBV28 with TRBJ2-1; TRBD2 matches at 11 bases. The trim removed 6 bases at V and 10 bases at J, leaving 11 bases unmatched. The CDR3 totals 15 residues. Per the germline V gene, CDR1 is MDHEN and CDR2 is SYDVKM. CDR3 sequence (DNA): TGTGCCAGCAGGCAACTAGCGGGGGCCCCCAGGGAGCAGTTCTTC. This gives the protein CASRQLAGAPREQFF.

This clone was picked up one time. This CDR3 is CASSFLTYEQYF. CDR3 nucleotide sequence: TGTGCCAGCAGCTTCTTAACCTACGAGCAGTACTTC. The chain recombines TRBV5-6 with TRBJ2-7, with D hard to call. The germline V and J ends were trimmed by 2 bases and 2 bases, with 5 bases remaining between them. Germline values: CDR1 SGHDT, CDR2 YYEEEE. The CDR3 is 12 amino acids.

V and J are TRBV5-4 and TRBJ2-1; D call uncertain. Germline assignment: CDR1 SGHNT and CDR2 YYREEE (reference sequence). V lost 0 bases to trimming and J lost 8 bases, with 9 bases between them. This CDR3 is built from 13 residues. CDR3: CASSLAVSHEQFF. The CDR3 coding sequence is TGTGCCAGCAGCTTGGCTGTGTCTCATGAGCAGTTCTTC.

The chain carries TRBV6-6 and TRBJ2-1; 9 bases map to TRBD1. This CDR3 contains 15 residues. J lost 7 bases, V lost 2 bases, and 6 bases had no gene match. Germline-derived CDR1 and CDR2 are MNHNY and SVGAGI (reference sequence). The CDR3 loop reads CASSYPGQGRNEQFF. The CDR3 nucleotides read TGTGCCAGCAGTTACCCGGGACAGGGAAGGAATGAGCAGTTCTTC.

The genes are TRBV6-2 or TRBV6-3 and TRBJ2-7; TRBD1 agrees at 7 bases. The CDR3 loop spans 17 amino acids. With 2 bases clipped from V and 1 base from J, the junction kept 11 bases outside the gene matches. Germline CDR1 and CDR2: MNHEY and SVGEGT. The CDR3 DNA is TGTGCCAGCAGTTACCACCTGACAGGGACGTCATCCTACGAGCAGTACTTC. The encoded protein is CASSYHLTGTSSYEQYF.

The chain employs TRBV6-2 or TRBV6-3 and TRBJ2-5; the D gene is possibly TRBD1 (6 bases). V gave up 6 bases and J gave up 0 bases, with 17 bases separating them. This CDR3 region has 16 residues. Germline CDR1 MNHEY, CDR2 SVGEGT. CDR3: CASSLPGGGYQETQYF. Here the CDR3 DNA reads TGTGCCAGCAGCCTCCCGGGTGGGGGCTACCAAGAGACCCAGTACTTC.

This chain uses TRBV6-5 with TRBJ2-5, with D possibly being TRBD1 (5 bases). CDR3 length: 14 amino acids. CDR1 is MNHEY and CDR2 is SVGAGI in the germline V gene. Trimming left V 0 bases short and J 4 bases short, with 9 bases between. The CDR3 nucleotides read TGTGCCAGCAGTTACTCAGGGGCCGGAGAGACCCAGTACTTC. The encoded protein is CASSYSGAGETQYF.

The rearrangement joins TRBV5-1 to TRBJ2-5, with D perhaps matching TRBD2 (7 bases). Trimming took 2 bases from V and 2 from J, leaving 13 bases between them. The CDR3 runs to 15 residues. In germline, CDR1 is SGHRS, CDR2 YFSETQ. CDR3 nucleotides: TGCGCCAGCAGCTTAGGGGGAGGGGGTCAAGAGACCCAGTACTTC. Translating gives CASSLGGGGQETQYF.

The chain employs TRBV5-4 and TRBJ1-2, with no clear D. V dropped 2 bases and J dropped 3 bases, with 11 bases sitting between them. Germline V lookup: CDR1 SGHNT, CDR2 YYREEE (reference sequence). CDR3 size: 14 residues. CDR3 in DNA: TGTGCCAGCAGCTTTACCAGGCAGGACTATGGCTACACCTTC. Its protein is CASSFTRQDYGYTF.